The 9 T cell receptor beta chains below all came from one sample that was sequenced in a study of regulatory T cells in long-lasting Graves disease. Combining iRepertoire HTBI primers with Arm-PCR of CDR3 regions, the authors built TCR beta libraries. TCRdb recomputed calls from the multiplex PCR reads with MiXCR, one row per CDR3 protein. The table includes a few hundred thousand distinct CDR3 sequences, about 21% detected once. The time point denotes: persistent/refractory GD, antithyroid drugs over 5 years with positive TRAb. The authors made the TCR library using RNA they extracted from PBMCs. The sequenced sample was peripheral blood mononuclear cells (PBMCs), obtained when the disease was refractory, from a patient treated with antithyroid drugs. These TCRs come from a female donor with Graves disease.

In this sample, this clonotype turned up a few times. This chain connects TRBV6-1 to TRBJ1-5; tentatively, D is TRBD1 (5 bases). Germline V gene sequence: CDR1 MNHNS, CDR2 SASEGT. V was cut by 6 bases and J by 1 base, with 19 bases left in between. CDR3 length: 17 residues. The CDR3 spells CASRSVASGLSNQPQHF. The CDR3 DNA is TGTGCCAGCAGGTCGGTAGCTTCAGGGTTGAGCAATCAGCCCCAGCATTTT.

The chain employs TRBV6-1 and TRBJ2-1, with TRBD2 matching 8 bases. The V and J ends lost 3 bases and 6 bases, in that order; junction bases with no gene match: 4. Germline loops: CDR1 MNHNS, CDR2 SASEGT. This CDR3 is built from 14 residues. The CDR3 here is CASSDPGLANEQFF. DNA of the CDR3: TGTGCCAGCAGTGACCCCGGACTAGCCAATGAGCAGTTCTTC.

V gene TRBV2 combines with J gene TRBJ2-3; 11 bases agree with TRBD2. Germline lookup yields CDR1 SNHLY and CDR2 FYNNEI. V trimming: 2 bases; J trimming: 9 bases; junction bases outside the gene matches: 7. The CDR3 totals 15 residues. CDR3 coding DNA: TGTGCCAGCAGTGAAACGGTAGCGGGAGGGCTAACGCAGTATTTT. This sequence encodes CASSETVAGGLTQYF.

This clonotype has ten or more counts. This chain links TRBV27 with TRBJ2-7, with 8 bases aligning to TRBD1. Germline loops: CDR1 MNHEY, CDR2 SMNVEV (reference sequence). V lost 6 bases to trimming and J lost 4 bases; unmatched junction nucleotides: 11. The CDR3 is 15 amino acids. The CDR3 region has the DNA TGTGCCAGCAGCCGCTTTGGGACAGGCTGGTACGAGCAGTACTTC. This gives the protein CASSRFGTGWYEQYF.

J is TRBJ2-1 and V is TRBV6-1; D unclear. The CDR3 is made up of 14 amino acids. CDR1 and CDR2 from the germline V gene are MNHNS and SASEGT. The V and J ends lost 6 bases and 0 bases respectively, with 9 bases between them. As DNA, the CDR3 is TGTGCCAGCAGCGTCGAGAGCTCCTACAATGAGCAGTTCTTC. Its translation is CASSVESSYNEQFF.

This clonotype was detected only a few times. The CDR3 sequence is CASSWGNGVEETQYF. The CDR3 nucleotides read TGCGCCAGCAGCTGGGGGAACGGGGTGGAAGAGACCCAGTACTTC. The V call is TRBV5-1, the J call TRBJ2-5; possibly TRBD1 or TRBD2 for D (5 bases each). The ends were cut back, 3 bases at V and 3 bases at J, with 15 bases in the middle. The germline V gene encodes CDR1 SGHRS and CDR2 YFSETQ. The CDR3 has 15 amino acids.

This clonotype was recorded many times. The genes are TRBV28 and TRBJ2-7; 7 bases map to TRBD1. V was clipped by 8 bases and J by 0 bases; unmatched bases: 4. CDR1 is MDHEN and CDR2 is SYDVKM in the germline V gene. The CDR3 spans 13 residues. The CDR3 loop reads CASRQGFSYEQYF. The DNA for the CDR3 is TGTGCCAGCCGACAGGGTTTCTCCTACGAGCAGTACTTC.

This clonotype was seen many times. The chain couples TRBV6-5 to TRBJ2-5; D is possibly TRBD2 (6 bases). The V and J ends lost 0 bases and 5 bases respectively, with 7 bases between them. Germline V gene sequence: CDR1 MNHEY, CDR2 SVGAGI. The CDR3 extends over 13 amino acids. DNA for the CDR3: TGTGCCAGCAGTTACTCGGGGGGTGAGACCCAGTACTTC. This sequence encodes CASSYSGGETQYF.

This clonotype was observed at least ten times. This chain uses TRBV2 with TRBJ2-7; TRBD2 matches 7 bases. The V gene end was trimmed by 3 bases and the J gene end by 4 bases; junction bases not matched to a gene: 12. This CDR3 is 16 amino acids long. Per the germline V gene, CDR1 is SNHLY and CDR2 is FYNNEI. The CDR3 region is CASSDGGGGGIYEQYF. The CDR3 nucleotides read TGTGCCAGCAGTGACGGGGGTGGGGGAGGGATTTACGAGCAGTACTTC.